The 25 T cell receptor beta chains presented below share a single source sample, sequenced in a study of blood T cell repertoires in COVID-19. Profiling relied on immunoSEQ multiplex PCR, and the TCRdb table lists in-frame clones only, not all of them. This sample yields approximately 200,000 clones, of which about 83% are seen a single time; roughly 9.1% belongs to the top ten. Sequencing was performed on PBMCs or T cells enriched from blood (not recorded which). Receptor source: a woman between 25 and 40 years old who had recovered from COVID-19.

The genes are TRBV19 and TRBJ2-2, with D hard to call. The CDR3 runs to 14 residues. CDR1 is LNHDA and CDR2 is SQIVND in the germline V gene (reference sequence). Trimming removed 6 bases at V and 3 bases at J, with 11 bases between. DNA for the CDR3: TGTGCCAGTAGGGGTCCGGCGGACACCGGGGAGCTGTTTTTT. Amino acids: CASRGPADTGELFF.

V gene TRBV30 combines with J gene TRBJ2-2; 9 bases map to TRBD2. The germline gives CDR1 GTSNPN, CDR2 SVGIG (reference sequence). The CDR3 runs to 16 residues. V shed 2 bases and J 4 bases; nucleotides not matched to a gene: 8. CDR3 amino acids: CAWSRPSGIVTGELFF. The DNA of the CDR3 is TGTGCCTGGAGTCGGCCTAGCGGGATCGTCACCGGGGAGCTGTTTTTT.

The gene calls are TRBV5-8 and TRBJ2-1, with TRBD2 matching 9 bases. J gave up 3 bases and V 3 bases, and 7 bases lay outside the gene matches. The CDR3 runs 16 residues. Germline loops: CDR1 SGHTS, CDR2 YDEGEE. CDR3 coding DNA: TGTGCCAGCAGCTCCGGTAGCGGGAGAGGCTACAATGAGCAGTTCTTC. Translating it yields CASSSGSGRGYNEQFF.

V is TRBV19 and J is TRBJ1-5, with a weak D call TRBD1 (5 bases). Trimming removed 3 bases at V and 5 bases at J, with 11 bases between. CDR3 length equals 14 residues. Germline CDR1 is LNHDA and CDR2 is SQIVND (reference sequence). The CDR3 region is CASSIGGVDQPQHF. In nucleotides, the CDR3 is TGTGCCAGTAGTATTGGGGGGGTAGATCAGCCCCAGCATTTT. Using reference TRBV19 and TRBJ1-5 for the parts outside the CDR3, the full variable domain is DGGITQSPKYLFRKEGQNVTLSCEQNLNHDAMYWYRQDPGQGLRLIYYSQIVNDFQKGDIAEGYSVSREKKESFPLTVTSAQKNPTAFYLCASSIGGVDQPQHFGDGTRLSIL.

This clone appeared a few times. This chain connects TRBV18 to TRBJ1-4; D is possibly TRBD1 (5 bases). The CDR3 is 15 residues long. The germline CDR1 and CDR2 sequences are KGHSH and LQKENI. With 4 bases removed from V and 3 bases from J, the gap between germline ends came to 12 bases. This CDR3 reads CASSLKGGANEKLFF. The CDR3 DNA reads TGTGCCAGCTCACTCAAGGGAGGGGCTAATGAAAAACTGTTTTTT. The full variable domain, with the rest looked up from reference TRBV18 and TRBJ1-4, is NAGVMQNPRHLVRRRGQEARLRCSPMKGHSHVYWYRQLPEEGLKFMVYLQKENIIDESGMPKERFSAEFPKEGPSILRIQQVVRGDSAAYFCASSLKGGANEKLFFGSGTQLSVL.

The rearrangement joins TRBV11-2 to TRBJ2-1; 8 bases map to TRBD2. The V gene end was trimmed by 3 bases and the J gene end by 12 bases; junction bases not matched to a gene: 7. This CDR3 comprises 13 residues. Germline V gene lookup returns CDR1 SGHAT and CDR2 FQNNGV. Here the CDR3 reads CASSFAASGLQFF. The CDR3, as DNA: TGTGCCAGCAGCTTCGCGGCTAGCGGGTTGCAGTTCTTC.

This rearrangement joins TRBV7-9 to TRBJ2-7; D possibly corresponds to TRBD1 (6 bases). Germline CDR1 SEHNR, CDR2 FQNEAQ (reference sequence). V was cut by 4 bases and J by 0 bases, with 16 bases left in between. This CDR3 is 16 amino acids long. The CDR3 loop reads CASSSWTVPISYEQYF. The CDR3 nucleotides are TGTGCCAGCAGCTCCTGGACAGTGCCGATCTCCTACGAGCAGTACTTC. The full variable domain, rest sourced from reference TRBV7-9 and TRBJ2-7, is DTGVSQNPRHKITKRGQNVTFRCDPISEHNRLYWYRQTLGQGPEFLTYFQNEAQLEKSRLLSDRFSAERPKGSFSTLEIQRTEQGDSAMYLCASSSWTVPISYEQYFGPGTRLTVT.

The chain couples TRBV18 to TRBJ2-1; D possibly corresponds to TRBD2 (5 bases). Trimming shortened V by 0 bases and J by 2 bases, and 8 bases separated the two germline ends. The CDR3 is 15 residues long. Germline-derived CDR1 and CDR2 are KGHSH and LQKENI. The CDR3 DNA sequence: TGTGCCAGCTCACCACCCGGGGTGCCCTACAATGAGCAGTTCTTC. This gives the protein CASSPPGVPYNEQFF.

This chain connects TRBV27 to TRBJ2-7; TRBD2 aligns across 9 bases. Germline lookup yields CDR1 MNHEY and CDR2 SMNVEV (reference sequence). This CDR3 is built from 14 residues. The trim removed 6 bases at V and 2 bases at J, leaving 5 bases unmatched. CDR3 amino acids: CASSRLAETYEQYF. The DNA of the CDR3 is TGTGCCAGCAGCCGACTAGCGGAGACCTACGAGCAGTACTTC.

The chain employs TRBV2 and TRBJ2-7; tentatively, D is TRBD1 (6 bases). Germline lookup yields CDR1 SNHLY and CDR2 FYNNEI. The V end was cut by 4 bases, the J end by 6 bases, with 16 bases between. The CDR3 sequence is 14 residues long. The CDR3 loop reads CASSGTATISEQYF. The CDR3 DNA sequence: TGTGCCAGCAGTGGGACAGCCACCATCTCCGAGCAGTACTTC.

This chain connects TRBV27 to TRBJ1-2; D remains ambiguous. Germline assignment: CDR1 MNHEY and CDR2 SMNVEV (reference sequence). V shed 3 bases and J shed 6 bases, with 14 bases lying between them. This CDR3 region has 14 residues. CDR3 sequence: CASSFLSGLDGYTF. DNA for the CDR3: TGTGCCAGCAGTTTTTTGAGTGGTTTGGATGGCTACACCTTC.

This chain connects TRBV12-5 to TRBJ2-7, with D uncertain. Germline assignment: CDR1 LGHNT and CDR2 FRNRAP. This CDR3 spans 12 amino acids. V lost 5 bases and J 4 bases, leaving 9 bases between the germline ends. CDR3 sequence: CASGPGSYEQYF. The CDR3, as DNA: TGTGCTAGTGGTCCCGGGTCTTACGAGCAGTACTTC.

The V call is TRBV7-8, the J call TRBJ2-7, with 7 bases lining up with TRBD2. The CDR3 is 15 residues long. Germline-derived CDR1 and CDR2 are SGHVS and FQNEAQ. V trimming: 5 bases; J trimming: 2 bases; junction bases outside the gene matches: 9. The CDR3 nucleotides are TGTGCCAGCAGCCAACTCGGCGGGAGTCCCTACGAGCAGTACTTC. It specifies CASSQLGGSPYEQYF.

The CDR3 DNA is TGTGCCAGCAGCCAGCAGCAAGCGGGGAACATTCAGTACTTC. Translated, it gives CASSQQQAGNIQYF. The V and J genes are TRBV14 and TRBJ2-4, with 7 nucleotides matching TRBD2. With 3 bases clipped from V and 7 bases from J, the junction kept 6 bases outside the gene matches. The CDR3 consists of 14 residues. Per the germline V gene, CDR1 is SGHDN and CDR2 is FVKESK.

The V call is TRBV28, the J call TRBJ1-1, with D perhaps TRBD1 (6 bases). Between the trimmed V and J ends, which lost 8 bases and 11 bases, there was a span of 21 bases. Looked up from germline, CDR1 is MDHEN and CDR2 is SYDVKM. CDR3 size: 13 residues. CDR3 amino acids: CASGTGTPHGAFF. CDR3 DNA: TGTGCCAGCGGTACCGGGACACCTCATGGGGCTTTCTTT.

The chain joins TRBV19 to TRBJ2-7, with D possibly TRBD1 on 6 matching bases. This CDR3 contains 13 residues. CDR1 and CDR2 (germline): LNHDA, SQIVND (reference sequence). Trimming took off 6 bases at V and 3 bases at J, with 12 bases between the two ends. The chain's CDR3 is CASSQGKDYEQYF. The CDR3 DNA is TGTGCCAGTAGCCAGGGGAAAGACTACGAGCAGTACTTC.

This clone was observed once. V usage is TRBV18 and J usage is TRBJ1-2; TRBD1 matches at 9 bases. J lost 7 bases, V lost 2 bases, and 11 bases had no gene match. This CDR3 region has 16 residues. The V gene's germline CDR1 is KGHSH and CDR2 LQKENI. CDR3 sequence: CASSPEGQGDWSGYTF. CDR3 in DNA: TGTGCCAGCTCACCAGAGGGACAGGGAGACTGGTCTGGCTACACCTTC.

Comment on this clone: The DNA is omitted, as the CDR3 cannot be located on it reliably, and the CDR3 follows TCRdb's listing. V usage is TRBV21-1 and J usage is TRBJ2-5; TRBD1 is the table's D call, not checked against the DNA. TRBV21-1 has pseudogene status. 18 amino acids form the CDR3, both terminal residues included. CDR3 sequence reads: CASSKVGQGADERETQYF.

The chain has TRBV6-5 and TRBJ1-1; TRBD1 agrees at 11 bases. The CDR3 contains 15 residues. The V and J ends lost 6 bases and 5 bases, in that order; junction bases with no gene match: 8. The germline gives CDR1 MNHEY, CDR2 SVGAGI. In DNA form, the CDR3 reads TGTGCCAGCAGCCACGGGGACAGGGGGAAAACTGAAGCTTTCTTT. Translation: CASSHGDRGKTEAFF.

This clone was observed once. V and J are TRBV11-3 and TRBJ2-7, with 9 bases matching TRBD2. Germline V gene sequence: CDR1 SGHNT, CDR2 YENEEA. V lost 4 bases, J lost 3 bases, and 4 bases stayed unmatched. This CDR3 spans 14 amino acids. The CDR3 sequence is CASSSGLAGYEQYF. The CDR3 nucleotides are TGTGCCAGCAGCTCGGGACTAGCAGGCTACGAGCAGTACTTC.

V and J are TRBV2 and TRBJ1-2, with D maybe TRBD1 (6 bases). The CDR3 totals 10 residues. V lost 6 bases and J 9 bases, leaving 8 bases between the germline ends. Germline V gene data show CDR1 as SNHLY and CDR2 as FYNNEI. The DNA for the CDR3 is TGTGCCAGCAGAGGACAGAGCTACACCTTC. Amino acids: CASRGQSYTF.

The V and J genes are TRBV19 and TRBJ1-4; perhaps TRBD1 as D (5 bases). This CDR3 spans 16 amino acids. Trimming cost V 5 bases and J 0 bases, with 13 bases left between them. Germline V gene sequence: CDR1 LNHDA, CDR2 SQIVND (reference sequence). CDR3 sequence (DNA): TGTGCCAGTAGTGACCCAAGGGGATCAACTAATGAAAAACTGTTTTTT. Translation gives CASSDPRGSTNEKLFF.

V gene TRBV3-1 (or the pseudogene TRBV3-2) combines with J gene TRBJ2-5; 7 bases agree with TRBD2. The junction had 16 bases not matched to a gene; V was cut back by 7 bases and J by 2 bases. In germline, CDR1 is LGHDT, CDR2 YNNKEL (reference sequence). The CDR3 loop spans 17 amino acids. The CDR3 loop is CASTKGRGVGLQETQYF. DNA of the CDR3: TGTGCCAGCACTAAAGGACGGGGGGTAGGGTTACAAGAGACCCAGTACTTC.

The CDR3 nucleotides are TGTGCCAGCAGCCCCAAACCCCTAGCGGGGACCTACAATGAGCAGTTCTTC. As protein: CASSPKPLAGTYNEQFF. V is TRBV11-3 and J is TRBJ2-1; the match to TRBD2 covers 9 bases. V gave up 5 bases and J gave up 2 bases; unmatched junction bases: 10. The CDR3 consists of 17 residues. CDR1 is SGHNT and CDR2 is YENEEA in the germline V gene.

The V call is TRBV6-6, the J call TRBJ2-7, with 7 bases that match TRBD1. CDR3 length: 16 residues. Germline V lookup: CDR1 MNHNY, CDR2 SVGAGI (reference sequence). Trimming at V came to 2 bases and at J to 2 bases, leaving 9 bases not matched to a gene. The DNA of the CDR3 is TGTGCCAGCAGTTACGCCTTATCCGGGACAGCCTACGAGCAGTACTTC. This gives the protein CASSYALSGTAYEQYF.